The 2 T cell receptor beta chains presented below share a single source sample, sequenced in a study of response to subunit inactivated influenza vaccine. From the RT-PCR reads, TCRdb called clonotypes with MiXCR, one entry per CDR3 protein. The repertoire holds 150,000 or so distinct CDR3 sequences, with approximately 11% as singletons. Specimen: non-naive T cells sorted from PBMCs, collected around seven weeks after vaccination. The receptors were gathered from a man aged 50 to 59 who received an inactivated influenza vaccine.

CDR3 in amino acids: CSVVLTSLKWSSYNEQFF. The CDR3 DNA is TGCAGCGTTGTTCTGACTAGCCTAAAATGGAGCTCCTACAATGAGCAGTTCTTC. The chain employs TRBV29-1 and TRBJ2-1, with 7 bases lining up with TRBD2. CDR3 length: 18 residues. Trimming at V came to 4 bases and at J to 0 bases, leaving 15 bases not matched to a gene. Germline assignment: CDR1 SQVTM and CDR2 ANQGSEA.

In this sample, this clonotype turned up a few times. The rearrangement uses TRBV27 and TRBJ1-5; TRBD1 might be the D (5 bases). The CDR3 is 13 residues long. Germline V CDR1 and CDR2: MNHEY, SMNVEV (reference sequence). Trimming cost V 4 bases and J 7 bases, with 11 bases left between them. The DNA for the CDR3 is TGTGCCAGCAGTTCCATCGGGGGGCAGCCCCAGCATTTT. It yields the protein CASSSIGGQPQHF.